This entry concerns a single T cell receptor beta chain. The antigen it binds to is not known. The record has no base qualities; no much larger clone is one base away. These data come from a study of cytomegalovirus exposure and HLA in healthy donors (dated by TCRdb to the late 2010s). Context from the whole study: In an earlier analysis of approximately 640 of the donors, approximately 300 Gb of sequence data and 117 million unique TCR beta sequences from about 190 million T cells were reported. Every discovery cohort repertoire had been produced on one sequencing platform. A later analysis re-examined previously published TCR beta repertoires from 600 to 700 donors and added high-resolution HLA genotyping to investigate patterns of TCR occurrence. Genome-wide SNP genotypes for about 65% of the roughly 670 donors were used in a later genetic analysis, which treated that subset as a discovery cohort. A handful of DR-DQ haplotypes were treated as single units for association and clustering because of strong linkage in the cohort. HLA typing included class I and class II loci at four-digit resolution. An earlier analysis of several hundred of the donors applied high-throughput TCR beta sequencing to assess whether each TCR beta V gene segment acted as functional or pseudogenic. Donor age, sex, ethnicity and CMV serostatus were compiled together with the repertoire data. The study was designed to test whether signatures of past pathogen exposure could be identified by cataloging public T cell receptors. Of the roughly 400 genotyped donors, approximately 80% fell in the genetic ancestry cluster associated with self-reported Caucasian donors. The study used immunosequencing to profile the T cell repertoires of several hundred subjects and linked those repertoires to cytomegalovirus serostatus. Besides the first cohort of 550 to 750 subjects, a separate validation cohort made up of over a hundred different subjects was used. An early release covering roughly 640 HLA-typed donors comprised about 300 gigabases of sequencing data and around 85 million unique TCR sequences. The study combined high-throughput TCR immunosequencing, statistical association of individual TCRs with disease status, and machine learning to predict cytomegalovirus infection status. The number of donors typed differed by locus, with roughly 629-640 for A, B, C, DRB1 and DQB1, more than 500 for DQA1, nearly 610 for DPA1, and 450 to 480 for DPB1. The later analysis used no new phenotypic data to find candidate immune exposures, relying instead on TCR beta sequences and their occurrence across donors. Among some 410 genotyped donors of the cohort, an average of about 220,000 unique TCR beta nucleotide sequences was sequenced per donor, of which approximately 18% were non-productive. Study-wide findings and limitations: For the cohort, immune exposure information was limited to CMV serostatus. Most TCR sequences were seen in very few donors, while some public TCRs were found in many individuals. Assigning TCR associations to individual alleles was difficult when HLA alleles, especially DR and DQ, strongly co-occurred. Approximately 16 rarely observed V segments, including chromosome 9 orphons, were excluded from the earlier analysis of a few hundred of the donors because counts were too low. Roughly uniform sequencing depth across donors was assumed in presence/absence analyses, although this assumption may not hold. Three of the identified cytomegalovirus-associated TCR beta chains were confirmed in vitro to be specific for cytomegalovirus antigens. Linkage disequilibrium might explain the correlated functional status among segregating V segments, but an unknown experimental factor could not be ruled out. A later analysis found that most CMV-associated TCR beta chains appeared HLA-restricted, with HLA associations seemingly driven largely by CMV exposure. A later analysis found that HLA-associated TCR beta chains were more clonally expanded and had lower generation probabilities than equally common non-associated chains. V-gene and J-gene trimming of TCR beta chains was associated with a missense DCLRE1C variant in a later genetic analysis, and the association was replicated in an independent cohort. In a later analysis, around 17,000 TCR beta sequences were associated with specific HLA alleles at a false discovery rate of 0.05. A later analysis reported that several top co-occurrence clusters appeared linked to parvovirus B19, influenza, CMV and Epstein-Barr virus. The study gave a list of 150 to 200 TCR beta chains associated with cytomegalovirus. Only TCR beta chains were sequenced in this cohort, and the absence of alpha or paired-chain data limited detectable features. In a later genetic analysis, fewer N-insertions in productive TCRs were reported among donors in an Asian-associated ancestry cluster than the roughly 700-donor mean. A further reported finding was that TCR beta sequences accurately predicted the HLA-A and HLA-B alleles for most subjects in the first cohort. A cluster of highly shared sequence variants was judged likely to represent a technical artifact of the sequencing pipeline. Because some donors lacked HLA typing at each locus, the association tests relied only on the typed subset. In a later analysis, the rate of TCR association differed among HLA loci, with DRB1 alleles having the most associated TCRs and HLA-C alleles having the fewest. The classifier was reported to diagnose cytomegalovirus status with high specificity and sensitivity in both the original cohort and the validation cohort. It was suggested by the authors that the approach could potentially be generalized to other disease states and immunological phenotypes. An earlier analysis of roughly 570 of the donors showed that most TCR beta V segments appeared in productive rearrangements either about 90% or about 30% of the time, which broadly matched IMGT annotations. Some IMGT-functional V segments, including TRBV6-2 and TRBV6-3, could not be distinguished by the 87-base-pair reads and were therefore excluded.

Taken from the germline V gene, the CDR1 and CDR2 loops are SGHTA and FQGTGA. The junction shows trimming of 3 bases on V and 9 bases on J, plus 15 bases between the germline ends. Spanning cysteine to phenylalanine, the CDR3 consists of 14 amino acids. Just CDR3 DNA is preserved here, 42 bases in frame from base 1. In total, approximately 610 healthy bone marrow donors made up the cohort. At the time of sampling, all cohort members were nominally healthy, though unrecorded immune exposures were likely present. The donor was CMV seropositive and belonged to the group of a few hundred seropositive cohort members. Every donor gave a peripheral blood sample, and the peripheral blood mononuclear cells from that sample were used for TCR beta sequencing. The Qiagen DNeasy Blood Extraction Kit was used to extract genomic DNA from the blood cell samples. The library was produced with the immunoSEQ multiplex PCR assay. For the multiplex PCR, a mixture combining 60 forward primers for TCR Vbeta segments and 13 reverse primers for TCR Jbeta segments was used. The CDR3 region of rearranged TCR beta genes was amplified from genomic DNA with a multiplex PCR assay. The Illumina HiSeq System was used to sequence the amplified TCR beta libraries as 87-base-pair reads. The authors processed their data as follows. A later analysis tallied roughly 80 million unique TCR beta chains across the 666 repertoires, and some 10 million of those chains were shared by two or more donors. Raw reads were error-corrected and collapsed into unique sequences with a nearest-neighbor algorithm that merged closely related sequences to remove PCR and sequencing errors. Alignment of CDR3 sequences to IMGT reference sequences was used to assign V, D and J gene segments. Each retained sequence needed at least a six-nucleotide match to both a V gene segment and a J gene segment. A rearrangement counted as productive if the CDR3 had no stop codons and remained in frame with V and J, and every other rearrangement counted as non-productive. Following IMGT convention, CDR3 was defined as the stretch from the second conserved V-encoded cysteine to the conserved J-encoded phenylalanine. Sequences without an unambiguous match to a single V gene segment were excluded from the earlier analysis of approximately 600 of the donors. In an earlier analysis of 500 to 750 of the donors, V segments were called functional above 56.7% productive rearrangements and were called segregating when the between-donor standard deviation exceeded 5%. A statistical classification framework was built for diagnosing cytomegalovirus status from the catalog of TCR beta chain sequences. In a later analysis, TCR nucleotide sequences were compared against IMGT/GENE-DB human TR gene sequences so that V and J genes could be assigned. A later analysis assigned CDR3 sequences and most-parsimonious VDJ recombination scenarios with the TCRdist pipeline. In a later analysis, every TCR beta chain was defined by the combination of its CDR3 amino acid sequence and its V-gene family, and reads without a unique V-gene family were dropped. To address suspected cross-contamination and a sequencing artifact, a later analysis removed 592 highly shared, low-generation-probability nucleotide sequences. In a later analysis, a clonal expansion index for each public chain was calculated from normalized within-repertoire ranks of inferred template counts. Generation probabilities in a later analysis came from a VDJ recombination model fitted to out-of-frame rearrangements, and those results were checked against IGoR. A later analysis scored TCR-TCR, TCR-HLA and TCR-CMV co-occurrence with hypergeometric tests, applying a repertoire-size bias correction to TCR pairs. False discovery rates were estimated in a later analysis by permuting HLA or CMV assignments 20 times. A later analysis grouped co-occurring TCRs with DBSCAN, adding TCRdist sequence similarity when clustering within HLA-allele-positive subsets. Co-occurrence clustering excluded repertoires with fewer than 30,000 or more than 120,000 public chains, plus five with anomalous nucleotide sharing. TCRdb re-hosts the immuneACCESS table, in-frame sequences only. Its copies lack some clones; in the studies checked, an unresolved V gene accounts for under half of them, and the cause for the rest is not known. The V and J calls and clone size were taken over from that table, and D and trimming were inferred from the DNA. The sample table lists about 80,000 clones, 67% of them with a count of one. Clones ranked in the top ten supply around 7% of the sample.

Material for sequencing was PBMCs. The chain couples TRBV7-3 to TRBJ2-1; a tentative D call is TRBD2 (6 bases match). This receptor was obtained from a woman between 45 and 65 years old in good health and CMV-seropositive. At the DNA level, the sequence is TGTGCCAGCAGCTTGCGGGTGACTAGTAGTGAGCAGTTCTTC. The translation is CASSLRVTSSEQFF.